Listed below are T cell receptor beta chains from one sample, sequenced in a study of early T cells in non-severe SARS-CoV-2 infection. TCRdb itself ran the 5' RACE reads through MiXCR, one entry per CDR3 protein. The data show some 85,000 distinct CDR3 sequences, with roughly an eighth seen just once and 1.4% held by the top ten. Sequences were obtained from whole blood. These receptors all stem from an adult who was a healthcare worker with PCR-confirmed SARS-CoV-2 infection or an uninfected control (not recorded which). Both conserved end residues are part of each CDR3. Each record gives: clone size, V gene, D gene, J gene, CDR3 DNA, CDR3 protein. The D gene is left open where the match is weak. Size is stated for part of the rows, as once, few or many counts, or as a class when the clone is expanded.

many	TRBV12-3/TRBV12-4	.	TRBJ1-1	TGTGCCAGCAGGGGGAACACTGAAGCTTTCTTT	CASRGNTEAFF
few	TRBV28	.	TRBJ2-1	TGTGCCAGTAAAGACAATGAGCAGTTCTTC	CASKDNEQFF
few	TRBV5-1	TRBD1	TRBJ2-5	TGCGCCAGCAGCGCCCGGGACAGGGGTACGCCTATGCAAGAGACCCAGTACTTC	CASSARDRGTPMQETQYF
few	TRBV20-1	TRBD1	TRBJ2-5	TGCAGTGCTAGACAAGGGACAGGGGGGACCCAAGAGACCCAGTACTTC	CSARQGTGGTQETQYF
.	TRBV10-3	.	TRBJ1-5	TGTGCCATCAGTCCAGGCAATGGCAATCAGCCCCAGCATTTT	CAISPGNGNQPQHF
many	TRBV18	TRBD1	TRBJ2-7	TGTGCCAGCTCACCCCGAATACAGGGGGACTACGAGCAGTACTTC	CASSPRIQGDYEQYF
many	TRBV7-6	.	TRBJ2-1	TGTGCCAGCAGCTCCAAGATCCCTTCGTCAAGGAGCGGGGAGCAGTTCTTC	CASSSKIPSSRSGEQFF
many	TRBV20-1	.	TRBJ2-7	TGCAGTGCTAGTCCCGCCCCTCAGGGCGAGCAGTACTTC	CSASPAPQGEQYF
few	TRBV5-1	.	TRBJ1-1	TGCGCCAGCAGCTTGGTTGGGGAGAACACTGAAGCTTTCTTT	CASSLVGENTEAFF
.	TRBV5-8	.	TRBJ1-6	TGTGCCAGCAGCTTGGTCAGATCTAATTCACCCCTCCACTTT	CASSLVRSNSPLHF
many	TRBV14	.	TRBJ2-2	TGTGCCAGCAGCCAAGAGGCCTACACCGGGGAGCTGTTTTTT	CASSQEAYTGELFF
many	TRBV7-6	.	TRBJ1-1	TGTGCCAGCAGCTTAGCATCTGGGGTAACTGAAGCTTTCTTT	CASSLASGVTEAFF
.	TRBV19	.	TRBJ1-5	TGTGCCAGTAGTCCACTAGGGTATAGCAATCAGCCCCAGCATTTT	CASSPLGYSNQPQHF
many	TRBV25-1	TRBD2	TRBJ2-2	TGTGCCAGCAGTGGAAACCTAGCGGGGGTTAACACCGGGGAGCTGTTTTTT	CASSGNLAGVNTGELFF
.	TRBV10-2	.	TRBJ1-6	TGCGCCAGCAGTGCCCGGGCAGGGGTAAATTCACCCCTCCACTTT	CASSARAGVNSPLHF
.	TRBV7-2	TRBD2	TRBJ2-1	TGTGCCAGCAGCCGAACGGGACTAGCCACTAGTAAGCAGTTCTTC	CASSRTGLATSKQFF
many	TRBV9	.	TRBJ2-2	TGTGCCAGCAGCGTAGTTCAGGGAACCGGGGAGCTGTTTTTT	CASSVVQGTGELFF
many	TRBV14	.	TRBJ2-3	TGTGCCAGCAGCCAAGGCGGAGGGAAAAGCACAGATACGCAGTATTTT	CASSQGGGKSTDTQYF
many	TRBV7-2	.	TRBJ2-5	TGTGCCAGCAGCTTAGGCCTATCCGGGGAGACCCAGTACTTC	CASSLGLSGETQYF
many	TRBV7-9	.	TRBJ2-3	TGTGCCAGCAGCCGAGGCTTGGCTATTGGCACAGATACGCAGTATTTT	CASSRGLAIGTDTQYF
.	TRBV18	TRBD1	TRBJ1-5	TGTGCCAGCTCACCTCCGGGGACAGGGAATCAGCCCCAGCATTTT	CASSPPGTGNQPQHF
few	TRBV20-1	.	TRBJ2-7	TGCAGTGCGGGTGAGGTCAAGGGCTCATCTTCCTACGAGCAGTACTTC	CSAGEVKGSSSYEQYF
many	TRBV6-2/TRBV6-3	TRBD1	TRBJ1-1	TGTGCCACCCAGGGGGACAGACTGAACACTGAAGCTTTCTTT	CATQGDRLNTEAFF
few	TRBV15	.	TRBJ2-7	TGTGCCACCAGCTCGCCCGGGACGATGAATGACGAGCAGTACTTC	CATSSPGTMNDEQYF
many	TRBV5-5	.	TRBJ2-1	TGTGCCAGCAGCCCGCAATCCCCGAGCTCCTACAATGAGCAGTTCTTC	CASSPQSPSSYNEQFF
few	TRBV6-1	TRBD1	TRBJ2-7	TGTGCCAGCAATCCGGGACAGGGGCCCTACGAGCAGTACTTC	CASNPGQGPYEQYF
many	TRBV29-1	TRBD1	TRBJ2-3	TGCAGCGTAACAGGGGTAGATACGCAGTATTTT	CSVTGVDTQYF
.	TRBV6-5	.	TRBJ2-7	TGTGCCAGCAGTTACTCTTCATGGGGCCTTTACGAGCAGTACTTC	CASSYSSWGLYEQYF
many	TRBV5-6	.	TRBJ1-2	TGTGCCAGCAGCCGGGGGGCGGGTGAGGCCCGAAGATATGGCTACACCTTC	CASSRGAGEARRYGYTF
few	TRBV6-5	TRBD2	TRBJ2-7	TGTGCCAGCAGTTACAGGACGTGGGGAGCGGGGAAGGCCTACGAGCAGTACTTC	CASSYRTWGAGKAYEQYF
few	TRBV13	.	TRBJ2-2	TGTGCCACGCGGAGAGCGAACACCGGGGAGCTGTTTTTT	CATRRANTGELFF
few	TRBV5-1	TRBD2	TRBJ2-1	TGCGCCAGCAGCTTGGAGATCCTAGCGGGGGGCCCCAATGAGCAGTTCTTC	CASSLEILAGGPNEQFF
.	TRBV6-2/TRBV6-3	.	TRBJ2-7	TGTGCCAGCAGTTACTCGCCGGAGGAGGTACGAGAAGAGCAGTACTTC	CASSYSPEEVREEQYF
.	TRBV19	TRBD2	TRBJ2-1	TGTGCCAGTAGTACTAAACTAGCGGGGGATTCGAATGAGCAGTTCTTC	CASSTKLAGDSNEQFF
few	TRBV30	.	TRBJ1-5	TGTGCCTGGAGCGCCGGGAGAAGGGATCAGCCCCAGCATTTT	CAWSAGRRDQPQHF
many	TRBV9	.	TRBJ1-1	TGTGCCAGCAGCGTAGGGCAGGGGTTGAACACTGAAGCTTTCTTT	CASSVGQGLNTEAFF
few	TRBV9	.	TRBJ2-3	TGTGCCAGCAGCGTAGGGCCAGATACGCAGTATTTT	CASSVGPDTQYF
few	TRBV27	.	TRBJ2-2	TGTGCCAGCAGTCCAGGGGATCGGTATACCGGGGAGCTGTTTTTT	CASSPGDRYTGELFF
many	TRBV27	.	TRBJ1-4	TGTGCCAGCAGCCTTAATGAAAAACTGTTTTTT	CASSLNEKLFF
many	TRBV5-1	.	TRBJ1-1	TGCGCCAGCAGCTTGAGGGGGGGGCCTGGGAACACTGAAGCTTTCTTT	CASSLRGGPGNTEAFF
many	TRBV6-2/TRBV6-3	.	TRBJ1-5	TGTGCCAGCAGTTTAGCCTCGGGCAATCAGCCCCAGCATTTT	CASSLASGNQPQHF
few	TRBV15	TRBD1	TRBJ2-2	TGTGCCACCAGCTTCCCGACAGGGGGGACCGGGGAGCTGTTTTTT	CATSFPTGGTGELFF
.	TRBV5-4	TRBD2	TRBJ2-7	TGTGCCTCATCATGGGCGGGGGGCACCGAGCAGTACTTC	CASSWAGGTEQYF
few	TRBV6-6	TRBD2	TRBJ2-3	TGTGCCAGCAGTTACTCGACGGGGGGGCCGAGTACTACGCAGTATTTT	CASSYSTGGPSTTQYF
.	TRBV20-1	TRBD2	TRBJ2-5	TGCAGTGCTGCGCGGGGGGCGGAGACCCAGTACTTC	CSAARGAETQYF
many	TRBV12-3/TRBV12-4	.	TRBJ1-3	TGTGCCAGCAGCCTCTCGACCAACACCATATATTTT	CASSLSTNTIYF
few	TRBV3-1	TRBD2	TRBJ2-1	TGTGCCAGCAGCCCTGGACTAGCGGGGGGACATGAGCAGTTCTTC	CASSPGLAGGHEQFF
many	TRBV27	.	TRBJ2-3	TGTGCCAGCAGTTTCCGAGATCGGGGTACGCAGTATTTT	CASSFRDRGTQYF
.	TRBV2	TRBD2	TRBJ2-5	TGTGCCAGCAGTAAGTCGCGGGGGTCTGAGACCCAGTACTTC	CASSKSRGSETQYF
few	TRBV7-9	.	TRBJ2-6	TGTGCCAGCACAATGGCTGGGGCCAACGTCCTGACTTTC	CASTMAGANVLTF
many	TRBV20-1	.	TRBJ2-2	TGCAGTGCTAGGAAACAGGGGAACACCGGGGAGCTGTTTTTT	CSARKQGNTGELFF